One sample yielded the 4 T cell receptor beta chains listed below, sequenced in a study of vaccination effects on CD4 cells after COVID-19. These TCRs are of unknown antigen specificity. An approximately 10-day culture period preceded the isolation of CD4+ T cells. Each participant was administered two doses of either the BNT162b2 or the mRNA-1273 vaccine. The table came from immunoSEQ multiplex PCR; TCRdb's copy has only in-frame clones and leaves some out. Of 66,000 or so clones in the sample, 65% to 80% were seen once. The sample was CD4+ T cells from PBMCs cultured without peptide, taken after COVID-19 vaccination. Receptors were obtained from a human donor who received a COVID-19 vaccine.

The genes are TRBV10-3 and TRBJ2-1; D is perhaps TRBD2 (6 bases). Germline V CDR1 and CDR2: ENHRY, SYGVKD. V lost 10 bases to trimming and J lost 0 bases, with 22 bases between them. CDR3 length equals 17 residues. The CDR3 DNA reads TGTGCCACGGGGGACCCAAGACTATCCAGCTCCTACAATGAGCAGTTCTTC. This codes for CATGDPRLSSSYNEQFF.

The V and J genes are TRBV7-9 and TRBJ1-1; D unclear. Per germline, CDR1 SEHNR and CDR2 FQNEAQ (reference sequence). This CDR3 contains 15 residues. The germline V and J ends were trimmed by 4 bases and 2 bases, with 14 bases remaining between them. CDR3 bases: TGTGCCAGCAGCTCATGGCTTGGACCAAACACTGAAGCTTTCTTT. Translating it yields CASSSWLGPNTEAFF.

CDR3 DNA sequence: TGCGCCAGCAGCTTACAGGGGCCCAAAGAGACCCAGTACTTC. This translates into CASSLQGPKETQYF. The chain has TRBV5-1 and TRBJ2-5; 7 bases map to TRBD1. V shed 2 bases and J 3 bases; nucleotides not matched to a gene: 4. CDR3 length equals 14 residues. CDR1 and CDR2 from the germline V gene are SGHRS and YFSETQ.

The rearrangement links TRBV2 to TRBJ2-5; the match to TRBD1 covers 11 bases. Unmatched junction bases numbered 6, after V lost 5 bases and J lost 7 bases. The CDR3 runs 14 residues. Germline V lookup: CDR1 SNHLY, CDR2 FYNNEI. The CDR3 DNA is TGTGCCAGCAGTAGCGGACAGGGGGCTGGGACCCAGTACTTC. This gives the protein CASSSGQGAGTQYF.